This T cell receptor beta chain appears in the sequencing data of a study of T cell responses to AZD1222 COVID-19 vaccine. Study-wide points: Two doses of AZD1222 preceded a rise in Spike-specific TCR breadth and depth.

Data came from immunoSEQ multiplex PCR; TCRdb stores just in-frame clones and leaves some out. The sample includes about 150,000 clones, about 90% of them seen just once. Regarding this clone: As yet, its antigen is unknown.

This receptor was taken from an adult in good health. The material sequenced was peripheral blood, taken on day 0 of AZD1222 vaccination.

CDR3 DNA: TGTGCCAGCAGCATTGACAGGGGTACGGCTAGGATGAACACTGAAGCTTTCTTT. This encodes CASSIDRGTARMNTEAFF. This chain joins TRBV21-1 and TRBJ1-1; whether TRBD1, the table's D call, matches the DNA was not checked. TRBV21-1 is a known pseudogene. The CDR3 is 18 residues long.